This TCR beta chain was identified in a study of cytomegalovirus exposure and HLA in healthy donors. General study points: TCR association rates varied by HLA locus in a later analysis, with DRB1 highest and HLA-C lowest. Diagnosis of cytomegalovirus status made by the classifier reportedly showed high specificity and sensitivity. An Asian-associated ancestry cluster reportedly showed fewer N-insertions than the approximately 650-donor mean in a later analysis. Some V segments (TRBV6-2 and TRBV6-3 among them) were excluded as indistinguishable.

To note about this clone: What it binds is unknown.

The study ran its PCR with 60 Vbeta and 13 Jbeta primers. TCRdb's table, derived via immunoSEQ multiplex PCR, lists solely in-frame clones and lacks some. The sample lists about 100,000 clones; 77% were seen once. The CDR3 length is 18 residues. The V and J ends lost 6 bases and 0 bases, in that order; junction bases with no gene match: 17. Germline assignment: CDR1 SQVTM and CDR2 ANQGSEA. The chain joins TRBV29-1 to TRBJ2-7; 10 nucleotides agree with TRBD2. This clonotype was obtained from a male donor in good health and CMV-seronegative. Sequenced: PBMCs. The CDR3 bases are TGCAGCGTCGGAAAAGGGATTAGCGGGAGGTCAAGCTCCTACGAGCAGTACTTC. This translates into CSVGKGISGRSSSYEQYF.